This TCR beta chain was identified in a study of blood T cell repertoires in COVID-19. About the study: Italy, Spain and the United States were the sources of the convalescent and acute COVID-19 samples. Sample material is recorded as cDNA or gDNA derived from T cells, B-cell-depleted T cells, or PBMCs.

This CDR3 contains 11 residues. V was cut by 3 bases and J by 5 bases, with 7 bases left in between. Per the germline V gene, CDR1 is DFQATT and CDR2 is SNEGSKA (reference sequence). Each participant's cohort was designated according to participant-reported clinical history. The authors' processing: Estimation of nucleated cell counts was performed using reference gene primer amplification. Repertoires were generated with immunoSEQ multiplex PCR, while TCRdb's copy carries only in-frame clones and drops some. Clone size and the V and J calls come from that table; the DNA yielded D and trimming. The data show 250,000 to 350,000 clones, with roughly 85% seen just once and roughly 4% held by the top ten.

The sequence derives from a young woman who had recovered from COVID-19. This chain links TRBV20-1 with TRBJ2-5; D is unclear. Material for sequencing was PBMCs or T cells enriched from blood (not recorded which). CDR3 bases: TGCAGTGCTAGCCCCGGGGAGACCCAGTACTTC. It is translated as CSASPGETQYF.